These T cell receptor beta chains were read from a single sample in a study of blood T cell repertoires in COVID-19. Profiled with immunoSEQ multiplex PCR; TCRdb holds only in-frame clones, not every one. Among some 260,000 clones listed, 80% to 90% were seen once. Sequenced input: peripheral blood. The source of these receptors is a woman aged 70-85 years with COVID-19, enrolled during active disease. Each CDR3 is given with its conserved first and last residue. The order of the fields is CDR3 length, J gene, D gene, V gene, clone size, CDR3 protein, CDR3 DNA. The D gene is left open where the match is weak. A clone size is listed for some rows: how often the clone was seen (once, few, many), or a class if it is expanded.

>13|TRBJ2-5|TRBD2|TRBV2|.
CASMREFSETQYF
TGTGCCAGCATGCGGGAGTTTTCTGAGACCCAGTACTTC
>13|TRBJ2-7|.|TRBV18|.
CASSPQGAAEQYF
TGTGCCAGCTCACCGCAGGGTGCAGCCGAGCAGTACTTC
>14|TRBJ1-1|.|TRBV5-1|.
CASSLGPAGTEAFF
TGCGCCAGCAGCTTGGGACCGGCGGGGACTGAAGCTTTCTTT
>18|TRBJ2-3|.|TRBV21-1|once
CASTLRGVYTGSTDTQYF
TGTGCCAGCACGCTTCGTGGAGTTTATACGGGTAGCACAGATACGCAGTATTTT
>14|TRBJ1-4|.|TRBV11-2|.
CASSLGTTGEKLFF
TGTGCCAGCAGCTTAGGGACTACGGGTGAAAAACTGTTTTTT
>13|TRBJ2-3|.|TRBV7-9|.
CASRVSAGDTQYF
TGTGCCAGCAGGGTATCGGCGGGAGATACGCAGTATTTT
>15|TRBJ1-5|.|TRBV24-1|.
CATSDLRENNQPQHF
TGTGCCACCAGTGATTTGCGGGAGAACAATCAGCCCCAGCATTTT
>15|TRBJ1-2|.|TRBV19|.
CASSLDIQMNYGYTF
TGTGCCAGTAGTCTGGACATACAAATGAACTATGGCTACACCTTC
>15|TRBJ2-2|.|TRBV2|.
CASSVYLATTGELFF
TGTGCCAGCAGTGTCTACCTAGCGACCACCGGGGAGCTGTTTTTT
>17|TRBJ2-2|TRBD2|TRBV4-3|.
CASSQEIAGGASGELFF
TGCGCCAGCAGCCAAGAGATAGCGGGAGGGGCGTCCGGGGAGCTGTTTTTT
>16|TRBJ1-2|TRBD1|TRBV24-1|.
CATSGPDTGDFYGYTF
TGTGCCACCAGTGGTCCCGATACAGGGGATTTCTATGGCTACACCTTC
>16|TRBJ2-6|.|TRBV4-2|.
CASSQVMEIGANVLTF
TGTGCCAGCAGCCAAGTTATGGAGATTGGGGCCAACGTCCTGACTTTC
>15|TRBJ2-5|TRBD2|TRBV6-2/TRBV6-3|.
CASSYLRTSSETQYF
TGTGCCAGCAGTTACCTCCGGACTAGTTCGGAGACCCAGTACTTC
>18|TRBJ2-5|TRBD2|TRBV7-2|.
CASRLGGRLAGGGETQYF
TGTGCCAGCCGCTTAGGGGGCCGGCTAGCGGGAGGGGGGGAGACCCAGTACTTC
>14|TRBJ2-7|TRBD2|TRBV29-1|.
CSVGFGLAGDEQYF
TGCAGCGTTGGATTTGGACTAGCGGGAGACGAGCAGTACTTC
>14|TRBJ2-7|.|TRBV4-3|.
CASSQSLSSYEQYF
TGCGCCAGCAGCCAAAGCCTAAGCTCCTACGAGCAGTACTTC
>13|TRBJ2-1|.|TRBV5-4|.
CASSLVLANEQFF
TGTGCCAGCAGCTTGGTCCTAGCCAATGAGCAGTTCTTC
>14|TRBJ2-7|TRBD2|TRBV2|.
CASTARGAAYEQYF
TGTGCCAGCACCGCGCGGGGGGCGGCCTACGAGCAGTACTTC
>15|TRBJ1-1|.|TRBV4-1|.
CASSPTPSGNTEAFF
TGCGCCAGCAGCCCAACCCCCTCGGGGAACACTGAAGCTTTCTTT
>14|TRBJ1-4|.|TRBV28|.
CASSLPPGNEKLFF
TGTGCCAGCAGTTTACCCCCCGGTAATGAAAAACTGTTTTTT
>14|TRBJ1-2|TRBD1|TRBV5-1|.
CASSLVGTGDGYTF
TGCGCCAGCAGCTTGGTAGGGACAGGGGATGGCTACACCTTC
>14|TRBJ2-7|.|TRBV6-1|.
CASSEGGEPYEQYF
TGTGCCAGCAGTGAAGGGGGGGAACCCTACGAGCAGTACTTC
>15|TRBJ1-1|TRBD1|TRBV7-9|.
CASSNEGPGGTEAFF
TGTGCCAGCAGTAATGAGGGCCCAGGGGGCACTGAAGCTTTCTTT
>13|TRBJ2-5|TRBD2|TRBV20-1|.
CSASSLAGETQYF
TGCAGTGCTAGTTCCCTAGCGGGAGAGACCCAGTACTTC
>16|TRBJ2-3|TRBD1|TRBV11-2|.
CASSLALGQGTDTQYF
TGTGCCAGCAGCTTAGCCTTGGGACAGGGGACAGATACGCAGTATTTT
>10|TRBJ1-2|.|TRBV28|.
CASGQNGYTF
TGTGCCAGCGGTCAGAATGGCTACACCTTC
>14|TRBJ2-3|.|TRBV28|.
CASSDSSSTDTQYF
TGTGCCAGCAGTGACTCGTCTAGCACAGATACGCAGTATTTT
>17|TRBJ1-5|.|TRBV10-3|.
CAISERALSDSNQPQHF
TGTGCCATCAGTGAGCGCGCCCTAAGTGATAGCAATCAGCCCCAGCATTTT
>15|TRBJ2-7|TRBD2|TRBV5-8|.
CASSLASGSPYEQYF
TGTGCCAGCAGCTTGGCTAGCGGGAGCCCCTACGAGCAGTACTTC
>15|TRBJ1-2|TRBD1|TRBV6-1|once
CASSARQGQGYGYTF
TGTGCCAGCAGTGCTCGACAGGGGCAGGGCTATGGCTACACCTTC
>14|TRBJ1-4|TRBD1|TRBV15|.
CATSKPGQEGKLFF
TGTGCCACCAGCAAACCGGGACAGGAAGGGAAACTGTTTTTT
>15|TRBJ1-2|.|TRBV7-6|.
CASSPREGKNYGYTF
TGTGCCAGCAGCCCCCGGGAGGGAAAGAACTATGGCTACACCTTC